The 14 T cell receptor beta chains reported below all come from one sample, sequenced in a study of cytomegalovirus exposure and HLA in healthy donors. The PCR had 60 Vbeta and 13 Jbeta primers. The protocol was immunoSEQ multiplex PCR, while the TCRdb copy is restricted to in-frame clones and leaves out a portion. The data show about 120,000 clones, 75% to 85% seen once. Sequencing input: PBMCs. Receptors were obtained from a female donor in good health and CMV-seropositive.

The V gene is TRBV6-5, the J gene TRBJ2-3, with D perhaps matching TRBD2 (5 bases). The CDR3 covers 15 residues. Germline V gene data show CDR1 as MNHEY and CDR2 as SVGAGI. V shed 2 bases and J shed 0 bases, with 9 bases lying between them. The CDR3 loop reads CASSYGSPSTDTQYF. The CDR3 DNA reads TGTGCCAGCAGTTACGGGAGCCCTAGCACAGATACGCAGTATTTT.

In this sample, this clone turned up once. The rearrangement uses TRBV7-9 and TRBJ1-3; TRBD1 matches at 7 bases. J gave up 6 bases and V 5 bases, and 4 bases lay outside the gene matches. Germline V gene lookup returns CDR1 SEHNR and CDR2 FQNEAQ (reference sequence). This CDR3 has 13 amino acids. CDR3 in amino acids: CASSATGQNTIYF. As DNA, the CDR3 is TGTGCCAGCAGCGCGACAGGGCAAAACACCATATATTTT.

This rearrangement joins TRBV5-1 to TRBJ1-3; D perhaps matches TRBD1 (5 bases). Trimming stripped 4 bases from V and 3 bases from J, with 11 bases between. In germline, CDR1 is SGHRS, CDR2 YFSETQ. The CDR3 covers 14 residues. CDR3 sequence: CASSLGGLGNTIYF. The CDR3 bases are TGCGCCAGCAGCCTCGGGGGTCTTGGAAACACCATATATTTT.

This clone was seen a handful of times. The genes are TRBV30 and TRBJ1-2; no definite D call. The CDR3 extends over 15 amino acids. V lost 0 bases, J lost 8 bases, and 19 bases lay in between. Germline CDR1 is GTSNPN and CDR2 is SVGIG (reference sequence). The DNA for the CDR3 is TGTGCCTGGAGTGTACCGGGATCTCTCGGGGTCGGCTACACCTTC. This codes for CAWSVPGSLGVGYTF.

The chain combines TRBV9 with TRBJ2-7, with 8 bases matching TRBD1. Germline lookup yields CDR1 SGDLS and CDR2 YYNGEE. CDR3 length: 14 amino acids. Trimming cost V 3 bases and J 3 bases; bases outside gene matches: 5. CDR3 in DNA: TGTGCCAGCAGCGCCGGGACAGGACTCTACGAGCAGTACTTC. Protein sequence: CASSAGTGLYEQYF.

This clone was recorded a few times. The chain recombines TRBV6-5 with TRBJ1-4; D is uncertain. V lost 5 bases and J lost 2, with 12 bases in between. The CDR3 extends over 15 amino acids. Germline CDR1 and CDR2: MNHEY and SVGAGI. The chain's CDR3 is CASSRSGLTNEKLFF. CDR3 coding DNA: TGTGCCAGCAGTCGATCAGGTTTGACTAATGAAAAACTGTTTTTT.

CDR3 coding DNA: TGTGCCAGTAGTCAGACAGGGATACGGAATCAGCCCCAGCATTTT. It yields the protein CASSQTGIRNQPQHF. This chain connects TRBV19 to TRBJ1-5; 7 positions match TRBD1. Germline loops: CDR1 LNHDA, CDR2 SQIVND (reference sequence). The CDR3 totals 15 residues. Trimming took 5 bases from V and 4 from J; bases not matched to a gene: 8.

The chain carries TRBV9 and TRBJ1-2; the match to TRBD1 covers 8 bases. The CDR3 totals 15 residues. CDR1 is SGDLS and CDR2 is YYNGEE in the germline V gene. J lost 7 bases, V lost 3 bases, and 11 bases had no gene match. CDR3 amino acids: CASSAHFGQGSGYTF. The DNA for the CDR3 is TGTGCCAGCAGCGCCCACTTCGGACAGGGAAGTGGCTACACCTTC.

The rearrangement joins TRBV5-6 to TRBJ2-5; TRBD2 matches at 7 bases. The germline gives CDR1 SGHDT, CDR2 YYEEEE. The CDR3 length is 14 residues. V trimming: 0 bases; J trimming: 4 bases; junction bases outside the gene matches: 3. The CDR3 nucleotides are TGTGCCAGCAGCTTGGATTCGGGGGGAGAGACCCAGTACTTC. As protein: CASSLDSGGETQYF.

J is TRBJ1-2 and V is TRBV29-1; D is unclear. V dropped 8 bases and J dropped 2 bases, with 12 bases sitting between them. Germline loops: CDR1 SQVTM, CDR2 ANQGSEA. This CDR3 has 12 amino acids. The CDR3 nucleotides are TGCAGCACCACAAAGTCCAACTATGGCTACACCTTC. Encoded protein: CSTTKSNYGYTF.

The chain recombines TRBV7-2 with TRBJ1-5; D is possibly TRBD1 (6 bases). The CDR3 loop spans 15 amino acids. Germline V gene data show CDR1 as SGHTA and CDR2 as FQGNSA. V gave up 2 bases and J gave up 6 bases, with 14 bases separating them. CDR3 DNA: TGTGCCAGCAGCTTAAGGTTACAGGGCACTCAGCCCCAGCATTTT. As protein: CASSLRLQGTQPQHF. Looking up the rest from reference TRBV7-2 and TRBJ1-5 gives the full variable domain: GAGVSQSPSNKVTEKGKDVELRCDPISGHTALYWYRQSLGQGLEFLIYFQGNSAPDKSGLPSDRFSAERTGGSVSTLTIQRTQQEDSAVYLCASSLRLQGTQPQHFGDGTRLSIL.

The chain has TRBV25-1 and TRBJ1-1, with D possibly TRBD1 on 5 matching bases. The germline gives CDR1 MGHDK, CDR2 SYGVNS. Trimming left V 7 bases short and J 5 bases short, with 8 bases between. The CDR3 has 11 residues. Written as DNA, the CDR3 is TGTGCCAGCAATCGGGGGACTGAAGCTTTCTTT. Residues: CASNRGTEAFF.

The chain carries TRBV5-8 and TRBJ2-1; 7 positions match TRBD1. This CDR3 comprises 15 residues. V lost 0 bases to trimming and J lost 8 bases; unmatched junction nucleotides: 8. Germline V lookup: CDR1 SGHTS, CDR2 YDEGEE. CDR3 loop: CASSLGQGVIDEQFF. In DNA, the CDR3 is TGTGCCAGCAGCTTGGGGCAGGGGGTTATCGATGAGCAGTTCTTC.

The V and J genes are TRBV6-5 and TRBJ1-2, with a possible D match to TRBD1 (5 bases). This CDR3 comprises 14 residues. The germline V gene has CDR1 MNHEY and CDR2 SVGAGI. V lost 4 bases to trimming and J lost 8 bases, with 17 bases between them. CDR3 region: CASSWNSQGSGYTF. The DNA of the CDR3 is TGTGCCAGCAGTTGGAATTCGCAGGGTTCCGGCTACACCTTC.